This entry lists 8 T cell receptor beta chains sequenced from one sample in a study of T cells in Graves' hyperthyroidism and ophthalmopathy. Amplification of TCR beta CDR3 regions was performed using RNA transcripts as template. TCR CDR3 regions were first amplified by RT-PCR with HTBI primers. Using its own MiXCR run on the multiplex PCR reads, TCRdb lists one record per CDR3 protein. The sample includes some 350,000 distinct CDR3 sequences, 15% to 20% seen only once; the top ten take 3.7%. Sequencing used blood. These receptors all come from a woman aged 18-29 years with Graves' hyperthyroidism.

DNA for the CDR3: TGTGCCAGCTCACCAAGACGGACTAGCGGCTCCTACGAGCAGTACTTC. Translated: CASSPRRTSGSYEQYF. The rearrangement uses TRBV18 and TRBJ2-7, with 10 nucleotides matching TRBD2. Germline assignment: CDR1 KGHSH and CDR2 LQKENI. With V trimmed by 2 bases and J by 0 bases, 4 bases remained unmatched. The CDR3 spans 16 residues.

This clonotype has just a few counts. The rearrangement links TRBV13 to TRBJ2-7; D is perhaps TRBD1 (6 bases). This CDR3 comprises 18 residues. Looked up from germline, CDR1 is PRHDT and CDR2 is FYEKMQ (reference sequence). Trimming took 4 bases from V and 5 from J, leaving 27 bases between them. The CDR3, as DNA: TGTGCCAGCAGCTCTACTTACAGGGTTATCGGAGAGGGAGACGAGCAGTACTTC. Protein: CASSSTYRVIGEGDEQYF.

Ten or more counts support this clonotype. The V call is TRBV28, the J call TRBJ1-2; D gene ambiguous. Between the trimmed V and J ends, which lost 2 bases and 8 bases, there was a span of 12 bases. CDR3 size: 13 residues. CDR1 is MDHEN, CDR2 SYDVKM, per germline. In DNA, the CDR3 is TGTGCCAGCAGTTTACCCGCAAGGGCCGGCTACACCTTC. Amino acid sequence: CASSLPARAGYTF.

At least ten counts were recorded for this clonotype. The chain links TRBV10-3 to TRBJ2-2, with TRBD2 matching over 10 bases. Losses at the gene ends were 10 bases for V and 4 bases for J; bases not matched to a gene: 9. Per germline, CDR1 ENHRY and CDR2 SYGVKD. CDR3 length: 15 residues. In DNA, the CDR3 is TGTGCCACCCTCTACCAGCGGGGGGGCACCGGGGAGCTGTTTTTT. Translation gives CATLYQRGGTGELFF.

There are many counts of this clonotype. The chain has TRBV3-1 and TRBJ1-1; weak D call: TRBD1 (5 bases). This CDR3 is built from 14 residues. Germline V lookup: CDR1 LGHDT, CDR2 YNNKEL (reference sequence). With 4 bases removed from V and 1 base from J, the gap between germline ends came to 10 bases. CDR3 bases: TGTGCCAGCAGCCCATTAACAGGGAACACTGAAGCTTTCTTT. Translation: CASSPLTGNTEAFF.

This clonotype appeared many times. The rearrangement links TRBV2 to TRBJ2-5, with D hard to call. This CDR3 has 14 residues. The V end lost 5 bases, the J end lost 5 bases, and 15 bases lay between the germline ends. Germline lookup yields CDR1 SNHLY and CDR2 FYNNEI. The chain's CDR3 is CASSLLGSRETQYF. CDR3 sequence (DNA): TGTGCCAGCAGTCTCCTAGGGTCCCGGGAGACCCAGTACTTC. Drawing the rest from reference TRBV2 and TRBJ2-5, the complete variable domain is EPEVTQTPSHQVTQMGQEVILRCVPISNHLYFYWYRQILGQKVEFLVSFYNNEISEKSEIFDDQFSVERPDGSNFTLKIRSTKLEDSAMYFCASSLLGSRETQYFGPGTRLLVL.

This clonotype has a count of ten or more. The chain recombines TRBV7-2 with TRBJ2-2, with a tentative D call TRBD2 (6 bases). CDR1 is SGHTA and CDR2 is FQGNSA in the germline V gene. CDR3 length: 15 residues. V lost 5 bases and J 6 bases, leaving 16 bases between the germline ends. For the CDR3, the DNA is TGTGCCAGCAGCGCGGGATATGTTGGGTCCGGGGAGCTGTTTTTT. Amino acids: CASSAGYVGSGELFF.

This clonotype was observed many times. The chain joins TRBV10-3 to TRBJ2-2, with D unresolved. Trimming took 5 bases from V and 5 from J, leaving 3 bases between them. This CDR3 is 11 amino acids long. Germline V gene lookup returns CDR1 ENHRY and CDR2 SYGVKD. The CDR3 region is CAISRTGELFF. The DNA of the CDR3 is TGTGCCATCAGTAGAACCGGGGAGCTGTTTTTT.